The text below deals with one T cell receptor beta chain. Its antigen remains undetermined. Qualities for individual bases were not recorded, and no much larger clone is one base off. Separate from the approximately 670-subject first cohort, the validation cohort of 90 to 150 subjects was the group to which the donors belonged. The library was obtained by the immunoSEQ multiplex PCR assay. For the original study's pipeline: To diagnose cytomegalovirus status from the catalog of TCR beta chain sequences, a statistical classification framework was built. This is the immuneACCESS table as TCRdb keeps it, with only in-frame sequences that have V and J called. A part of the clones is gone; compared with another copy, unresolved V genes explain less than half, and the rest is unexplained. V and J calls and clone size are as listed in that table; D and trimming were resolved from the DNA. Within this sample are 130,000 or so clones, with about 90% of them counted one time only. Clones ranked in the top ten supply 1.9% of the sample.

This record belongs to a study of cytomegalovirus exposure and HLA in healthy donors (dated by TCRdb to between 2016 and 2019). Describing the broader study: According to a later analysis, the roughly 130 validation repertoires were produced on the same platform as the 600 to 850 repertoires of the first cohort. In addition to the first cohort of 666 subjects, a separate validation cohort of under 150 different subjects was used. To predict cytomegalovirus infection status, the study brought together high-throughput TCR immunosequencing, statistical association of individual TCRs with disease status, and machine learning. The aim of the study was to test whether cataloging public T cell receptors could identify signatures of past pathogen exposure. Findings and caveats that apply to the study as a whole: According to the authors, the approach could potentially be generalized to other disease states and immunological phenotypes. The classifier was reported to diagnose cytomegalovirus status with high specificity and sensitivity in both the original and validation cohorts. The validation cohort had no HLA typing available for a later analysis, so co-occurrence within that cohort was assessed over all 130 or so repertoires. A few of the identified cytomegalovirus-associated TCR beta chains were confirmed in vitro to be specific for cytomegalovirus antigens. Of the cluster scores, 85% to 95% were above 0 in a later analysis, which found that TCRs clustered in the first cohort also tended to co-occur in the roughly 130 validation repertoires. The study listed 170 or so TCR beta chains as associated with cytomegalovirus. Most TCR sequences were seen in very few donors, while some public TCRs were found in many individuals.

V ends up 5 bases short and J 3 bases short, with an unmatched junction base count of 3. From a lookup of the germline V gene, CDR1 and CDR2 are SNHLY and FYNNEI. Including the terminal cysteine and phenylalanine, the CDR3 comprises 15 residues. CDR3 DNA is the only sequence kept; it has 45 bases, read in frame from the first base. The sample was PBMCs. The rearranged chain carries TRBV2 and TRBJ1-3; TRBD1 lines up with 11 middle nucleotides. This clonotype originated in a woman younger than 30 in good health and CMV-seronegative. CDR3 reads: CASSRTGGRGNTIYF. The bases read TGTGCCAGCAGTCGGACAGGGGGCCGTGGAAACACCATATATTTT.